These T cell receptor beta chains were read from a single sample in a study of cytomegalovirus exposure and HLA in healthy donors. The method was immunoSEQ multiplex PCR; TCRdb's version includes in-frame clones alone and lacks a portion of them. Here the sample spans 150,000 to 200,000 clones, roughly 85% being singletons. The sequenced material came from PBMCs. These receptors originate from a man aged 50 to 60 in good health and CMV-seropositive. CDR3s leave out the opening cysteine and the closing phenylalanine or tryptophan. The order of the fields is J gene, V gene, clone size, CDR3 protein. Size values are once, few and many counts, or a class for expanded clones, and some rows have none.

>TRBJ2-5|TRBV11-2|NA
ASSLGGGLGETQY
>TRBJ1-1|TRBV6-1|NA
ASSEALRRVNTEAF
>TRBJ2-3|TRBV7-2|few
ASSFVSGTSSDTQY
>TRBJ1-1|TRBV10-1|NA
ASRSTENTEAF
>TRBJ2-3|TRBV10-3|NA
AISALLTDTQY
>TRBJ1-6|TRBV19|NA
ASKIGVLGNSPLH
>TRBJ1-1|TRBV27|NA
ASSLGRYTEAF
>TRBJ1-1|TRBV11-1|NA
ASSSRQGLAEAF
>TRBJ2-5|TRBV5-6|NA
ASSLPRGSQETQY
>TRBJ2-7|TRBV7-2|NA
ASSLGQAGNEQY
>TRBJ1-2|TRBV6-1|few
ASREDGNYGYT
>TRBJ1-5|TRBV5-5|many
ASSRTTGGGQPQH
>TRBJ2-3|TRBV7-9|once
ASRPGLARSTDTQY
>TRBJ1-2|TRBV4-1|NA
ASRPEGDGYGYT
>TRBJ1-2|TRBV14|NA
ASSLSRQGYGYT
>TRBJ1-1|TRBV30|NA
AWMGGTGIF
>TRBJ1-2|TRBV6-5|NA
ASSQRGGNGYT
>TRBJ1-2|TRBV11-2|NA
ASSSIGTGLNYGYT
>TRBJ2-1|TRBV7-2|NA
ASSSLSSSGGPRF
>TRBJ2-2|TRBV7-9|NA
ASSWTANTGELF
>TRBJ1-5|TRBV29-1|NA
STGGGLQPQH
>TRBJ2-7|TRBV30|few
AWSGPGEQY
>TRBJ2-4|TRBV2|few
ASSGQGTNIQY
>TRBJ2-3|TRBV27|NA
ASSLSPRLAKDTQY
>TRBJ1-5|TRBV19|NA
ASSPTGRGRMEPQH
>TRBJ2-5|TRBV28|NA
ASSSGTEGTQY
>TRBJ1-2|TRBV6-1|NA
ASSAPSGQGWWYT
>TRBJ1-1|TRBV7-8|NA
ASSLAPRANTEAF
>TRBJ1-6|TRBV4-1|NA
ASSPMEETSASPLH